The entry below gives a single TCR beta chain sequence along with its context. The target antigen is unknown. The data stem from a study of T cell responses to AZD1222 COVID-19 vaccine. Generated by immunoSEQ multiplex PCR, the TCRdb table keeps only in-frame clones and is missing some. In the table there are over 100,000 clones, approximately 90% of which are singletons. The germline V and J ends were trimmed by 4 bases and 5 bases, with 7 bases remaining between them. This CDR3 has 12 residues. The germline V gene has CDR1 SGDLS and CDR2 YYNGEE. Study observations and caveats: After two AZD1222 doses, spike-specific TCR breadth and depth rose versus day 0.

The chain recombines TRBV9 with TRBJ2-1; D is uncertain. The source was peripheral blood, collected on day 0 of AZD1222 vaccination. The receptor was derived from an adult in good health. Here the CDR3 reads CASSLDHNEQFF. The CDR3 coding sequence is TGTGCCAGCAGCTTAGACCACAATGAGCAGTTCTTC. The full variable domain, with the rest looked up from reference TRBV9 and TRBJ2-1, is DSGVTQTPKHLITATGQRVTLRCSPRSGDLSVYWYQQSLDQGLQFLIQYYNGEERAKGNILERFSAQQFPDLHSELNLSSLELGDSALYFCASSLDHNEQFFGPGTRLTVL.